The entry below gives a single T cell receptor beta chain sequence along with its context. The antigen is undetermined. This sample is drawn from a study of shared clonotypes between healthy human individuals. Sequenced by immunoSEQ multiplex PCR; TCRdb stores in-frame clones only, minus some. The sample has about 2.1 million clones; 93% are singletons. Findings of the study overall: Rarefaction gave evidence that sorted-subset sequencing remained incomplete despite large depth. Represented diversity (both genetic and exposure-history) was limited by the small number of donors.

Terminally differentiated effector memory CD45RA+ cells were excluded by CCR7 positive selection of CD45RO-negative cells. The germline V gene encodes CDR1 SGHVS and CDR2 FQNEAQ. V was shortened by 2 bases and J by 7 bases, with 15 bases between the two germline ends. CDR3 size: 15 residues. This clonotype was sampled from a young man in good health. Some clones in this sample may be carry-over from other donors' samples. Sequenced material: naive CD8+ T cells from PBMCs. The gene calls are TRBV7-8 and TRBJ1-5, with D unresolved. In DNA form, the CDR3 reads TGTGCCAGCAGCTTAATTCCGGACCTCGGGCAGCCCCAGCATTTT. Its translation: CASSLIPDLGQPQHF.